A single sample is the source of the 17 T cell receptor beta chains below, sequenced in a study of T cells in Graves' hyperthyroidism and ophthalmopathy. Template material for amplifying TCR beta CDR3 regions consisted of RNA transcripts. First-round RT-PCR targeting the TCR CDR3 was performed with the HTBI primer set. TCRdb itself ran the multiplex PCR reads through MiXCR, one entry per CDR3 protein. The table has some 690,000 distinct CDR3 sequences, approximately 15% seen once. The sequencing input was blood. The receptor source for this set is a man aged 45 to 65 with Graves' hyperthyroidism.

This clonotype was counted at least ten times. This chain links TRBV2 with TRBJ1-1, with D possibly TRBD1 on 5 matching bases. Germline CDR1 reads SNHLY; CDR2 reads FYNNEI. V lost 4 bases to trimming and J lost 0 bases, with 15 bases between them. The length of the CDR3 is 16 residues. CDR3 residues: CASSGQWGSMNTEAFF. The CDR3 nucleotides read TGTGCCAGCAGTGGACAGTGGGGGTCCATGAACACTGAAGCTTTCTTT.

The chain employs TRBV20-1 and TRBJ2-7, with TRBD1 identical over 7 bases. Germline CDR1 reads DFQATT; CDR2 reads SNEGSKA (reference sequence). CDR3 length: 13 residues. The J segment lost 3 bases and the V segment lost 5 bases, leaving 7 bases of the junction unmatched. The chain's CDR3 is CSAPQTGYYEQYF. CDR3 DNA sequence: TGCAGTGCTCCTCAGACAGGGTACTACGAGCAGTACTTC.

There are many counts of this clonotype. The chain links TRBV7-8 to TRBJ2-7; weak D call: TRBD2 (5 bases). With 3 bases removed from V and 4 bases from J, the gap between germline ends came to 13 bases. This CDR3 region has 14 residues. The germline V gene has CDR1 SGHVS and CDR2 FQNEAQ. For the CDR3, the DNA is TGTGCCAGCAGCTTGAGAGACTACGATTACGAGCAGTACTTC. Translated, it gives CASSLRDYDYEQYF.

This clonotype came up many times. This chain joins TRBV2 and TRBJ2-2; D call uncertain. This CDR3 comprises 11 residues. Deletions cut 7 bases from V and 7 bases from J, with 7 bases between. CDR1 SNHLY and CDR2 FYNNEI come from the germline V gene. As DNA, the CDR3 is TGTGCCAGCATCGAAGGCGGGGAGCTGTTTTTT. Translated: CASIEGGELFF.

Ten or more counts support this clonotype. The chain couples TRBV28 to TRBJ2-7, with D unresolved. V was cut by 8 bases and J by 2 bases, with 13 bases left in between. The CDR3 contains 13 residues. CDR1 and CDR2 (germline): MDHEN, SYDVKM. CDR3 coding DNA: TGTGCCAGCTTTGATGACGGAACCTACGAGCAGTACTTC. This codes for CASFDDGTYEQYF.

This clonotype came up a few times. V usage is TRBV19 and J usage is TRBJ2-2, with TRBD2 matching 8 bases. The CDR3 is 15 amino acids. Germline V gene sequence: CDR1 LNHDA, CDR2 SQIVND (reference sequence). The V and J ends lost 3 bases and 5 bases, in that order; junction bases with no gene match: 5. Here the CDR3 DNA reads TGTGCCAGTAGTATTACGGCGGGAGGTACCGGGGAGCTGTTTTTT. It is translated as CASSITAGGTGELFF.

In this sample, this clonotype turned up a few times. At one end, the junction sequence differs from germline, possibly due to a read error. The CDR3 sequence is CASSQDLGDSGNAIYF. The CDR3 region has the DNA TGTGCCAGCAGCCAAGATCTCGGGGACTCTGGAAACGCCATATATTTT. The rearrangement uses TRBV4-2 and TRBJ1-3, with D possibly TRBD1 on 5 matching bases. The germline V gene encodes CDR1 LGHNA and CDR2 YNFKEQ. The length of the CDR3 is 16 residues.

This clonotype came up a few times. The CDR3, as DNA: TGCAGTGCTAGAGATGTGACAGGGTTAAGCAATCAGCCCCAGCATTTT. This translates into CSARDVTGLSNQPQHF. The chain recombines TRBV20-1 with TRBJ1-5, with 7 bases aligning to TRBD1. Germline trimming cut 0 bases from V and 1 base from J; bases unmatched to any gene: 6. The CDR3 length is 16 residues. Per germline, CDR1 DFQATT and CDR2 SNEGSKA (reference sequence).

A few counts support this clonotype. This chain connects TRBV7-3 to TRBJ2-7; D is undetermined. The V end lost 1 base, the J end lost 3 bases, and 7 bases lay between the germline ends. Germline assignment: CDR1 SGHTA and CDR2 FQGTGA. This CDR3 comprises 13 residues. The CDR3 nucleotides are TGTGCCAGCAGCTTAAGTACCGGCTACGAGCAGTACTTC. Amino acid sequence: CASSLSTGYEQYF.

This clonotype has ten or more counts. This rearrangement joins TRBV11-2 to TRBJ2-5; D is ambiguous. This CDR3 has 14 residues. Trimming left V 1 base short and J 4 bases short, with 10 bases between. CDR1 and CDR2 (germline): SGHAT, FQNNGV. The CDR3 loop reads CASSLGLSPETQYF. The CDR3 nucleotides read TGTGCCAGCAGCTTAGGTCTTAGCCCAGAGACCCAGTACTTC.

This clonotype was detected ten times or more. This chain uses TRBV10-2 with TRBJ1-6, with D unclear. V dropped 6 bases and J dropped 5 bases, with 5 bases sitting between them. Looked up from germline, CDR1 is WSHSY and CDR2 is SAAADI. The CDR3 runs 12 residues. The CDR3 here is CASRGNNSPLHF. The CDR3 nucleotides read TGCGCCAGCAGGGGGAATAATTCACCCCTCCACTTT.

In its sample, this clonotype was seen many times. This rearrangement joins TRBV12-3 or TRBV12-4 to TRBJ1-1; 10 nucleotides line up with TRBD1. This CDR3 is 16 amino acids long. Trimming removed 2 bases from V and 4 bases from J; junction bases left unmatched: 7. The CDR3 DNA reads TGTGCCAGCAGTTTAAGACAGGGGGCGGGGGTCACTGAAGCTTTCTTT. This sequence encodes CASSLRQGAGVTEAFF.

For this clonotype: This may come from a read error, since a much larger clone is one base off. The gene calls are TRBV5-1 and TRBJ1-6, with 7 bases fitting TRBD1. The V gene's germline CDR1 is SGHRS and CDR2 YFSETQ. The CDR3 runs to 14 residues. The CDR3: CASSVGTANSPLHF. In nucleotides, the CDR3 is TGTGCCAGCAGCGTGGGGACAGCAAATTCACCCCTCCACTTT.

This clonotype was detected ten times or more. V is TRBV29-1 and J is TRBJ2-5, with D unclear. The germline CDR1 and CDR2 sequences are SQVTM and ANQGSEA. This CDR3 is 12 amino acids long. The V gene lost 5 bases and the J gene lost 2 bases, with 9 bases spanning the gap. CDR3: CSVKSTQETQYF. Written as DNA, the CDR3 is TGCAGCGTTAAGAGTACTCAAGAGACCCAGTACTTC.

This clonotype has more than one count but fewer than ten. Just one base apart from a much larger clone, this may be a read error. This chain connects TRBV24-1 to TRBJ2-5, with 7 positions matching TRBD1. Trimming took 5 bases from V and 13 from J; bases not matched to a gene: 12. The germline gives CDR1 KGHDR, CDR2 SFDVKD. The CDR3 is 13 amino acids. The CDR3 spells CATSGPTGLITYF. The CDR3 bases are TGTGCCACCAGTGGCCCGACAGGGTTGATCACGTACTTC.

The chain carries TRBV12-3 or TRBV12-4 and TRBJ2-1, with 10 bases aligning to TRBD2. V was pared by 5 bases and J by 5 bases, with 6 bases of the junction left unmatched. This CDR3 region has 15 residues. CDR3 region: CASSSGRAVDNEQFF. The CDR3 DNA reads TGTGCCAGCAGTAGCGGGAGGGCCGTCGACAATGAGCAGTTCTTC.

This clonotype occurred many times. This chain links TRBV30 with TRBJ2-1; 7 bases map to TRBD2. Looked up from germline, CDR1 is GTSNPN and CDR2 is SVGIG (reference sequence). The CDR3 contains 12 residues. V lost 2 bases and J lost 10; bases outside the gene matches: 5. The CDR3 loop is CAWSSGTKEQFF. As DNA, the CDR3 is TGTGCCTGGAGTAGCGGGACTAAGGAGCAGTTCTTC.